The next 22 T cell receptor beta chains were all read from a single sample in a study of CD4 T cells in relation to SARS-CoV-2 and coronaviruses. CD4+ T cells from unexposed donors were obtained before the COVID-19 pandemic (2011-2018). After about ten days of culture, CD4+ T cells were isolated. Repertoires were generated with immunoSEQ multiplex PCR, while TCRdb's copy carries only in-frame clones and drops some. The sample shows around 25,000 clones, under 80% of them seen only once. What these receptors recognize is not known. Specimen: CD4+ T cells from PBMCs, cultured in vitro. The receptors originated from a human donor in good health.

The chain is built from TRBV19 and TRBJ2-1; no clear D gene. Germline V gene sequence: CDR1 LNHDA, CDR2 SQIVND (reference sequence). CDR3 length equals 13 residues. The V and J ends lost 0 bases and 12 bases respectively, with 12 bases between them. CDR3 sequence (DNA): TGTGCCAGTAGTATAGATTTTGGAGAAAGGCAGTTCTTC. Residues: CASSIDFGERQFF.

This rearrangement joins TRBV6-1 to TRBJ1-6; D unclear. V lost 3 bases and J lost 7, with 4 bases in between. Germline CDR1 reads MNHNS; CDR2 reads SASEGT. The CDR3 is 12 residues long. For the CDR3, the DNA is TGTGCCAGCAGTGACAGGAATTCACCCCTCCACTTT. As protein: CASSDRNSPLHF.

The CDR3 spells CSAWDGEAFF. The CDR3 DNA is TGCAGTGCTTGGGACGGTGAAGCTTTCTTT. This rearrangement joins TRBV20-1 to TRBJ1-1; possibly TRBD1 for D (5 bases). The CDR3 spans 10 residues. The germline CDR1 and CDR2 sequences are DFQATT and SNEGSKA (reference sequence). V lost 5 bases, J lost 7 bases, and 8 bases lay in between.

The rearrangement links TRBV7-8 to TRBJ2-2; 7 bases map to TRBD1. The CDR3 runs 14 residues. The V gene end was trimmed by 7 bases and the J gene end by 6 bases; junction bases not matched to a gene: 8. Germline V gene data show CDR1 as SGHVS and CDR2 as FQNEAQ. CDR3 region: CASNKEGAPGELFF. The CDR3 nucleotides are TGTGCCAGCAACAAAGAGGGGGCTCCCGGGGAGCTGTTTTTT. Together with reference TRBV7-8 and TRBJ2-2, the CDR3 gives the full variable domain: GAGVSQSPRYKVAKRGQDVALRCDPISGHVSLFWYQQALGQGPEFLTYFQNEAQLDKSGLPSDRFFAERPEGSVSTLKIQRTQQEDSAVYLCASNKEGAPGELFFGEGSRLTVL.

The rearrangement joins TRBV3-1 (or the pseudogene TRBV3-2) to TRBJ1-2; no definite D call. V was trimmed by 4 bases and J by 4 bases, leaving 10 bases between them. CDR3 length equals 13 residues. Germline values: CDR1 LGHDT, CDR2 YNNKEL (reference sequence). The CDR3 coding sequence is TGTGCCAGCAGCCGAGGTGGGGTCTATGGCTACACCTTC. Amino acids: CASSRGGVYGYTF.

The chain employs TRBV24-1 and TRBJ2-5, with unresolved D. V was clipped by 9 bases and J by 2 bases, with 12 bases between them. The length of the CDR3 is 13 residues. Germline loops: CDR1 KGHDR, CDR2 SFDVKD. CDR3 region: CATRSKDQETQYF. The CDR3 DNA sequence: TGTGCCACCCGGTCGAAGGATCAAGAGACCCAGTACTTC.

The J gene is TRBJ2-5, the V gene TRBV14; tentatively, D is TRBD2 (5 bases). The CDR3 extends over 16 amino acids. Germline CDR1 SGHDN, CDR2 FVKESK. V was cut by 0 bases and J by 5 bases, with 16 bases left in between. The CDR3 DNA sequence: TGTGCCAGCAGCCAAGATTGGTCTAGCCGGAGGGAGACCCAGTACTTC. It is translated as CASSQDWSSRRETQYF. Full variable domain (remainder filled in from reference TRBV14 and TRBJ2-5): EAGVTQFPSHSVIEKGQTVTLRCDPISGHDNLYWYRRVMGKEIKFLLHFVKESKQDESGMPNNRFLAERTGGTYSTLKVQPAELEDSGVYFCASSQDWSSRRETQYFGPGTRLLVL.

The V and J genes are TRBV27 and TRBJ2-5; D perhaps matches TRBD1 (5 bases). The CDR3 has 15 residues. Per germline, CDR1 MNHEY and CDR2 SMNVEV (reference sequence). V shed 5 bases and J shed 5 bases, with 18 bases lying between them. CDR3 in DNA: TGTGCCAGCAGTCCTACGACAGTGATGGGGGAGACCCAGTACTTC. This translates into CASSPTTVMGETQYF.

This chain uses TRBV12-3 or TRBV12-4 with TRBJ2-1; D not certain. This CDR3 spans 13 amino acids. V lost 6 bases and J lost 4, with 10 bases in between. The CDR3 nucleotides read TGTGCCAGCAGCACTTTGGTTTACAATGAGCAGTTCTTC. The encoded protein is CASSTLVYNEQFF.

The chain carries TRBV24-1 and TRBJ2-5; D gene ambiguous. Germline CDR1 reads KGHDR; CDR2 reads SFDVKD. V gave up 0 bases and J gave up 1 base, with 8 bases separating them. This CDR3 comprises 15 residues. CDR3 loop: CATSDLYGSQETQYF. In DNA, the CDR3 is TGTGCCACCAGTGATTTGTACGGTTCCCAAGAGACCCAGTACTTC.

This sequence joins TRBV12-3 or TRBV12-4 and TRBJ2-7; 7 nucleotides match TRBD2. Trimming removed 5 bases from V and 6 bases from J; junction bases left unmatched: 7. The CDR3 length is 13 residues. The CDR3: CASSPGGGGEQYF. The CDR3 nucleotides read TGTGCCAGCAGTCCGGGCGGGGGAGGCGAGCAGTACTTC.

In this sample, this clone turned up once. The rearrangement joins TRBV19 to TRBJ2-2; 7 bases are a match to TRBD2. After removal of 8 bases from V and 5 bases from J, the junction contained 11 bases not matched to a gene. CDR3 length equals 15 residues. Per the germline V gene, CDR1 is LNHDA and CDR2 is SQIVND (reference sequence). The CDR3 DNA reads as TGTGCCAGTCGGATGGGGCGGGAGCCTACCGGGGAGCTGTTTTTT. Translation gives CASRMGREPTGELFF.

J is TRBJ2-1 and V is TRBV7-9; D is unresolved. Germline CDR1 and CDR2: SEHNR and FQNEAQ (reference sequence). Trimming removed 5 bases at V and 9 bases at J, with 17 bases between. This CDR3 spans 14 amino acids. Written as DNA, the CDR3 is TGTGCCAGCAGCACGGACGTGGCGTTCACTGAGCAGTTCTTC. It yields the protein CASSTDVAFTEQFF.

This chain uses TRBV27 with TRBJ1-2; no clear D. The V end lost 6 bases, the J end lost 8 bases, and 25 bases lay between the germline ends. Germline V gene data show CDR1 as MNHEY and CDR2 as SMNVEV (reference sequence). The CDR3 totals 16 residues. The DNA of the CDR3 is TGTGCCAGCAGGCCGACTGTAGTGGCATCTCTTTTCGGCTACACCTTC. Residues: CASRPTVVASLFGYTF.

The chain joins TRBV27 to TRBJ2-5, with 8 positions matching TRBD1. The CDR3 has 14 amino acids. The V gene's germline CDR1 is MNHEY and CDR2 SMNVEV (reference sequence). V lost 8 bases and J lost 10; bases outside the gene matches: 15. The CDR3 region is CASSSQGAPLLQYF. The DNA for the CDR3 is TGTGCCAGCTCCTCCCAGGGGGCCCCATTGCTCCAGTACTTC.

The V and J genes are TRBV15 and TRBJ2-5, with D hard to call. Trimming removed 0 bases at V and 5 bases at J, with 16 bases between. Germline V gene data show CDR1 as LNHNV and CDR2 as YYDKDF (reference sequence). This CDR3 has 16 residues. CDR3 DNA: TGTGCCACCAGCAGAGATCACGGCACCGACCGGGAGACCCAGTACTTC. Translated, it gives CATSRDHGTDRETQYF.

This clone was counted once. The rearrangement links TRBV19 to TRBJ1-5, with D unclear. CDR1 LNHDA and CDR2 SQIVND come from the germline V gene (reference sequence). The germline V and J ends were trimmed by 5 bases and 1 base, with 18 bases remaining between them. CDR3 length: 17 residues. The CDR3 DNA reads TGTGCCAGTAGTTTTACTTCCGGTGTAGGAAGCAATCAGCCCCAGCATTTT. Translating it yields CASSFTSGVGSNQPQHF.

This clone came up a few times. The J gene is TRBJ1-3, the V gene TRBV7-9; a weak D match, TRBD1 (6 bases). Between the trimmed V and J ends, which lost 3 bases and 5 bases, there was a span of 8 bases. Germline V lookup: CDR1 SEHNR, CDR2 FQNEAQ (reference sequence). The CDR3 covers 13 residues. CDR3 DNA sequence: TGTGCCAGCAGCTTGCAGGGGAGAAACACCATATATTTT. Protein: CASSLQGRNTIYF.

The rearrangement links TRBV4-1 to TRBJ2-7; D is possibly TRBD2 (6 bases). V was shortened by 4 bases and J by 2 bases, with 15 bases between the two germline ends. The CDR3 extends over 15 amino acids. Germline V CDR1 and CDR2: MGHRA, YSYEKL. CDR3 DNA: TGCGCCAGCAGCCTGACCGTAGCGGCTGCCTACGAGCAGTACTTC. Translating it yields CASSLTVAAAYEQYF.

This chain links TRBV3-1 (or the pseudogene TRBV3-2) with TRBJ1-5, with a tentative D call TRBD1 (5 bases). The CDR3 contains 15 residues. V lost 4 bases to trimming and J lost 3 bases, with 13 bases between them. Germline assignment: CDR1 LGHDT and CDR2 YNNKEL (reference sequence). CDR3 sequence (DNA): TGTGCCAGCAGCCGCGGGACCGATTTCAATCAGCCCCAGCATTTT. Encoded protein: CASSRGTDFNQPQHF.

The chain is built from TRBV5-6 and TRBJ2-4; D may be TRBD1 (5 bases). Per the germline V gene, CDR1 is SGHDT and CDR2 is YYEEEE. Trimming removed 0 bases at V and 3 bases at J, with 13 bases between. This CDR3 comprises 16 residues. The CDR3, as DNA: TGTGCCAGCAGCTTGGATGGGAAAAGGGGCAAAAACATTCAGTACTTC. Residues: CASSLDGKRGKNIQYF.

This clone turned up a few times. Different DNA sequences within this sample yield the same CDR3. The chain has TRBV5-1 and TRBJ2-5; TRBD1 matches at 7 bases. V shed 4 bases and J 3 bases; nucleotides not matched to a gene: 9. This CDR3 has 15 residues. Germline lookup yields CDR1 SGHRS and CDR2 YFSETQ. The CDR3 sequence: CASSLAGTEKETQYF. The CDR3 DNA reads as TGCGCCAGCAGCCTGGCTGGGACAGAGAAAGAGACCCAGTACTTC. Combining the CDR3 with reference TRBV5-1 and TRBJ2-5 gives the whole variable domain KAGVTQTPRYLIKTRGQQVTLSCSPISGHRSVSWYQQTPGQGLQFLFEYFSETQRNKGNFPGRFSGRQFSNSRSEMNVSTLELGDSALYLCASSLAGTEKETQYFGPGTRLLVL.